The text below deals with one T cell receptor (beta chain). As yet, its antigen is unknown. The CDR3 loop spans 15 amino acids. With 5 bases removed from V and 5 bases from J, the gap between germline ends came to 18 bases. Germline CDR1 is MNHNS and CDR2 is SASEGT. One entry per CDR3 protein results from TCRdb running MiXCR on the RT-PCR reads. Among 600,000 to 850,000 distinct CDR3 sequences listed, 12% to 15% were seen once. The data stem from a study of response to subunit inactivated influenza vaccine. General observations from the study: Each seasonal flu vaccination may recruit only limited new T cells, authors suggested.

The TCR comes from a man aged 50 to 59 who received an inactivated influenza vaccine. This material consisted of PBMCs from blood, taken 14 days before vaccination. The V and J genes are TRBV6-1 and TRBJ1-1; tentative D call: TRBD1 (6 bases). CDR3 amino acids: CASSRAVGGNTEAFF. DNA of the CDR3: TGTGCCAGCAGTAGGGCCGTAGGGGGAAATACTGAAGCTTTCTTT.